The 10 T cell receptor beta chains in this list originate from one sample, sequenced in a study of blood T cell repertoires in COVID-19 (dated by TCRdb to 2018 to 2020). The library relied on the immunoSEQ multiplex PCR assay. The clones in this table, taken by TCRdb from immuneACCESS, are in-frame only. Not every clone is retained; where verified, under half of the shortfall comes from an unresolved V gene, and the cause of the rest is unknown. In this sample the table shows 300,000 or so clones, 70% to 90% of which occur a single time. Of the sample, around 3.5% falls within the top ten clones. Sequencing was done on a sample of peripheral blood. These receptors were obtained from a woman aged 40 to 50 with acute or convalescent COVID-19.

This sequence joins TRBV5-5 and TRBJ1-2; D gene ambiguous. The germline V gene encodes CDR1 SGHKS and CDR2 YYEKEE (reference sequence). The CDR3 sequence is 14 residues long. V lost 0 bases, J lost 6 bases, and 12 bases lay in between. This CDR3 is CASSLEAITDGYTF. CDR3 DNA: TGTGCCAGCAGCTTGGAGGCCATAACAGATGGCTACACCTTC.

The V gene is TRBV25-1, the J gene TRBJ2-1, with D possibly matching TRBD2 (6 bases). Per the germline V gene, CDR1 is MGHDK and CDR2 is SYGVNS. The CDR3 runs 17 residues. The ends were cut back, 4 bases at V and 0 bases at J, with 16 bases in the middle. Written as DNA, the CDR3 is TGTGCCAGCAGTGGAACCCCGGGACTGGGCTCCTACAATGAGCAGTTCTTC. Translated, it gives CASSGTPGLGSYNEQFF. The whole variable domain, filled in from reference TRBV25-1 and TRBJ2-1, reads EADIYQTPRYLVIGTGKKITLECSQTMGHDKMYWYQQDPGMELHLIHYSYGVNSTEKGDLSSESTVSRIRTEHFPLTLESARPSHTSQYLCASSGTPGLGSYNEQFFGPGTRLTVL.

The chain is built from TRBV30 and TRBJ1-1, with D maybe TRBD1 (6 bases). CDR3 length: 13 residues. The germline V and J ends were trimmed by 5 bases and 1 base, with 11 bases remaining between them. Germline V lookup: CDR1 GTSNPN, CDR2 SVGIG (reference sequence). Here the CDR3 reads CAWSVGANTEAFF. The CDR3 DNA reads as TGTGCCTGGTCGGTGGGGGCGAACACTGAAGCTTTCTTT.

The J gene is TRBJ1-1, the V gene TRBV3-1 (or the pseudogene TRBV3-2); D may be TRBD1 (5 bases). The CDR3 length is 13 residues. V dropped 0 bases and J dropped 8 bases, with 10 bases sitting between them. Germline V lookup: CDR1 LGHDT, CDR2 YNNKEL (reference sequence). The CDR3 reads CASSQEGTPEAFF. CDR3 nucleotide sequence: TGTGCCAGCAGCCAAGAGGGGACTCCAGAAGCTTTCTTT.

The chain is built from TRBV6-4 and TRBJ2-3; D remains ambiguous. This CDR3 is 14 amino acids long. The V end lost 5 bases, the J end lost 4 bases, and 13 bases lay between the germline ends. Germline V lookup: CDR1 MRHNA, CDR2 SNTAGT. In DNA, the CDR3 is TGTGCCAGCAGTCTTCGAAGCATTTCAGATACGCAGTATTTT. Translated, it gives CASSLRSISDTQYF.

This chain's CDR3 is CAGATENYGYTF. CDR3 DNA: TGTGCCGGGGCCACTGAAAACTATGGCTACACCTTC. The chain has TRBV5-4 and TRBJ1-2; tentative D call: TRBD1 (5 bases). The germline V gene has CDR1 SGHNT and CDR2 YYREEE (reference sequence). Trimming shortened V by 10 bases and J by 2 bases, and 12 bases separated the two germline ends. This CDR3 region has 12 residues.

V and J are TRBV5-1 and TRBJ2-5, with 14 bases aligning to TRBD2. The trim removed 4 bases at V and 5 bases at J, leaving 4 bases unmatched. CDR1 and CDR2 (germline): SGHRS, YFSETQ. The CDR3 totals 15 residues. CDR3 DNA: TGCGCCAGCAGCCAGACTAGCGGGGGGGATGAGACCCAGTACTTC. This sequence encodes CASSQTSGGDETQYF.

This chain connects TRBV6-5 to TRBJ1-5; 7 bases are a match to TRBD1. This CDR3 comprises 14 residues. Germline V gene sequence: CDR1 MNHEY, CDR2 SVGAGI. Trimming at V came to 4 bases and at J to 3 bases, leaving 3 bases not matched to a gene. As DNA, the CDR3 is TGTGCCAGCAGTTGGACAGGAGACAATCAGCCCCAGCATTTT. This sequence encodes CASSWTGDNQPQHF.

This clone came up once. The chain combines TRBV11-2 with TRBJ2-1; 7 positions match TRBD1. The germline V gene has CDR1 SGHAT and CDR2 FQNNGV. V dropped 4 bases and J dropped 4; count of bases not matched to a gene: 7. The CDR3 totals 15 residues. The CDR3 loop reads CASSSTGTAYNEQFF. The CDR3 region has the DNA TGTGCCAGCAGCTCGACCGGGACAGCTTACAATGAGCAGTTCTTC.

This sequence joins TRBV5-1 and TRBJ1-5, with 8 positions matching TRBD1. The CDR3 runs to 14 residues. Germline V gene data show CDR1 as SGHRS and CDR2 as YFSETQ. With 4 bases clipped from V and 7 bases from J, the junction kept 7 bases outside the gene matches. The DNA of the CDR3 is TGCGCCAGCAGCCCCGGACAGGGCTGGCAGCCCCAGCATTTT. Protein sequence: CASSPGQGWQPQHF.